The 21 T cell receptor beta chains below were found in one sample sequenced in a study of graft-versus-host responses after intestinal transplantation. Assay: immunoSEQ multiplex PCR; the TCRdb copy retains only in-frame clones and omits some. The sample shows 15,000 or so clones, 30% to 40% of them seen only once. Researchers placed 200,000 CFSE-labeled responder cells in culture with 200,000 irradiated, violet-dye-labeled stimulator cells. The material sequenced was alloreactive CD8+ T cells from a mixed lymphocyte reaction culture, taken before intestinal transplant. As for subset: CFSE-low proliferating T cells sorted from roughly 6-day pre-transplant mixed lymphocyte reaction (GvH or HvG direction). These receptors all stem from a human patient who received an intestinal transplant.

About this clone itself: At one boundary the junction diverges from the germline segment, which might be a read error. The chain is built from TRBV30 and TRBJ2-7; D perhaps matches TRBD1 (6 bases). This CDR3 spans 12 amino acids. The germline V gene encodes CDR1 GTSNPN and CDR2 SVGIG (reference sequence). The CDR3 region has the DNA TGTGCCTGGAGTCACATCCCCGGGACACTTAACTTC. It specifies CAWSHIPGTLNF.

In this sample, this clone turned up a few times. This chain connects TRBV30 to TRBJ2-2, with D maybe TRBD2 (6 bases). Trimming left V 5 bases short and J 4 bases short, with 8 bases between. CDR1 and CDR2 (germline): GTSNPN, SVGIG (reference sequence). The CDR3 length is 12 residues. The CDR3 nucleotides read TGTGCCTGGGGGACTGGCACCGGGGAGCTGTTTTTT. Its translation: CAWGTGTGELFF.

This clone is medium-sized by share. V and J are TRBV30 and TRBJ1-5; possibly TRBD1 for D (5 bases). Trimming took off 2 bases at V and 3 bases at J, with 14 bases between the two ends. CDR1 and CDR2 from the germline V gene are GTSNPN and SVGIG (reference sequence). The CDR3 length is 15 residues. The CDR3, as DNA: TGTGCCTGGAGTCCGGACGGGGGGTTCAATCAGCCCCAGCATTTT. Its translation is CAWSPDGGFNQPQHF.

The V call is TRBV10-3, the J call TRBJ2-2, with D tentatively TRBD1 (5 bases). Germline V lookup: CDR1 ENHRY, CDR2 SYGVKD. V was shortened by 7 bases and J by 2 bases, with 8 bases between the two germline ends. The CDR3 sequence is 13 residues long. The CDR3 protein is CAITGINTGELFF. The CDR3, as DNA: TGTGCCATCACAGGGATTAACACCGGGGAGCTGTTTTTT.

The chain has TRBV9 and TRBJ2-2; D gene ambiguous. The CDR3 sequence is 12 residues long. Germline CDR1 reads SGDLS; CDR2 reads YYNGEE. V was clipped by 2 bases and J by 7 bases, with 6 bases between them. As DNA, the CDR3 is TGTGCCAGCAGCGTCGGTAACGGGGAGCTGTTTTTT. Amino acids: CASSVGNGELFF.

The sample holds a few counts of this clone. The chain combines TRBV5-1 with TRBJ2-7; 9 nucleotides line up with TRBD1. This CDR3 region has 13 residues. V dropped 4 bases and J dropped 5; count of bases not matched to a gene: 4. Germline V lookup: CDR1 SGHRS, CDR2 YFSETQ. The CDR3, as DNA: TGCGCCAGCAGCCCGGGACAGGGCCACGAGCAGTACTTC. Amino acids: CASSPGQGHEQYF.

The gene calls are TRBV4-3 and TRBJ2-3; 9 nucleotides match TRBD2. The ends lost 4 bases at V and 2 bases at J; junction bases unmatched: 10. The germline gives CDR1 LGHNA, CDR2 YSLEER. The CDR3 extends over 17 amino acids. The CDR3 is CASSRRAGGADTDTQYF. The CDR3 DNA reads TGCGCCAGCAGCCGTAGAGCGGGGGGAGCTGACACAGATACGCAGTATTTT.

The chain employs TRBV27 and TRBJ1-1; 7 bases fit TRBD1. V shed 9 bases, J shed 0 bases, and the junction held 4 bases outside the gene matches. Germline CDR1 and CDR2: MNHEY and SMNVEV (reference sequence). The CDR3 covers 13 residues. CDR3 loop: CASTGELNTEAFF. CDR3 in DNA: TGTGCCAGTACAGGGGAACTGAACACTGAAGCTTTCTTT.

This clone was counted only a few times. The CDR3 DNA reads TGCGCCAGCAGTCATGGTCGGACAATGGGGACCCAGTACTTC. Residues: CASSHGRTMGTQYF. The V gene is TRBV4-3, the J gene TRBJ2-5, with D possibly matching TRBD1 (5 bases). V lost 6 bases, J lost 7 bases, and 18 bases lay in between. Germline V lookup: CDR1 LGHNA, CDR2 YSLEER. The CDR3 has 14 residues.

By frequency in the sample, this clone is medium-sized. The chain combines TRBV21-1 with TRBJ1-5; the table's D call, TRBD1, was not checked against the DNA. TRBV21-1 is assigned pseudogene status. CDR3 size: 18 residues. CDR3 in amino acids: CASSPPGTDHYSNQPQHF. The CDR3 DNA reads TGTGCCAGCAGCCCCCCGGGGACAGATCATTATAGCAATCAGCCCCAGCATTTT.

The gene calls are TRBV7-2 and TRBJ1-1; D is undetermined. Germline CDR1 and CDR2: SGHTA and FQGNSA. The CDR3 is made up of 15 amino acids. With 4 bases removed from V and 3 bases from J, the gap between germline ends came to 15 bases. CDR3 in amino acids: CASSYLGNVDTEAFF. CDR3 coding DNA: TGTGCCAGCAGCTACCTCGGGAACGTGGACACTGAAGCTTTCTTT.

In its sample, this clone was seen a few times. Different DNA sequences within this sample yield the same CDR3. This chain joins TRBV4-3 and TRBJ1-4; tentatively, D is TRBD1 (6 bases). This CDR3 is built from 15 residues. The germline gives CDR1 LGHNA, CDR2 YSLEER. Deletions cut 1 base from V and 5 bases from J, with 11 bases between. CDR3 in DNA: TGCGCCAGCAGCCAAGGAACAGGGACGAATGAAAAACTGTTTTTT. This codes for CASSQGTGTNEKLFF.

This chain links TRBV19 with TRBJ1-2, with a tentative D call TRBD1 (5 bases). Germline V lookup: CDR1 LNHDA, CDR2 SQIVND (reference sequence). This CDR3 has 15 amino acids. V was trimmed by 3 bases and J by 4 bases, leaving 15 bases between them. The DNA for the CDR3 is TGTGCCAGTAGTATTATGTTACAGGCCAGCTATGGCTACACCTTC. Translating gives CASSIMLQASYGYTF.

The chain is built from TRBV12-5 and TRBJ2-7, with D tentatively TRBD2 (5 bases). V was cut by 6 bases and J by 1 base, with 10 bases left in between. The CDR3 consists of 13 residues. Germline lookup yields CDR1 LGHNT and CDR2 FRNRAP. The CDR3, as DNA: TGTGCTAGTGGCCCGGGGTCTTCCTACGAGCAGTACTTC. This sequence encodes CASGPGSSYEQYF.

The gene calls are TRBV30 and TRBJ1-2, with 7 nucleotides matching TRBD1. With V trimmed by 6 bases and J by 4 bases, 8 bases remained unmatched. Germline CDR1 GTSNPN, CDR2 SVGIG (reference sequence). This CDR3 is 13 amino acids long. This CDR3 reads CACSDRVSYGYTF. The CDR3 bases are TGTGCCTGTTCCGACAGGGTTTCCTATGGCTACACCTTC.

CDR3 in DNA: TGCGCCAGCAGCTACGGACTAGCGGGTTACAATGAGCAGTTCTTC. Encoded protein: CASSYGLAGYNEQFF. This rearrangement joins TRBV4-3 to TRBJ2-1; TRBD2 agrees at 11 bases. The CDR3 totals 15 residues. The ends lost 5 bases at V and 4 bases at J; junction bases unmatched: 4. Germline CDR1 reads LGHNA; CDR2 reads YSLEER.

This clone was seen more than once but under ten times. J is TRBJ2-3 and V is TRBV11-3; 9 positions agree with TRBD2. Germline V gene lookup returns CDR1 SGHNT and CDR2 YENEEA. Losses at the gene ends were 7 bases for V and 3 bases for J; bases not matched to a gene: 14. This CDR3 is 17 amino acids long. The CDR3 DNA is TGTGCCAGCACCGATGCGCGTGTAGCGGGGGTAACAGATACGCAGTATTTT. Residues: CASTDARVAGVTDTQYF.

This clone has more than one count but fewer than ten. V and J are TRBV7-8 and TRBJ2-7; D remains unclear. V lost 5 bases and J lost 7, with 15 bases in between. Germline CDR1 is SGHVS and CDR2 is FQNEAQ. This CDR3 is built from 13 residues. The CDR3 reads CASSPINYVEQYF. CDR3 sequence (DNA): TGTGCCAGCAGCCCAATCAACTACGTTGAGCAGTACTTC.

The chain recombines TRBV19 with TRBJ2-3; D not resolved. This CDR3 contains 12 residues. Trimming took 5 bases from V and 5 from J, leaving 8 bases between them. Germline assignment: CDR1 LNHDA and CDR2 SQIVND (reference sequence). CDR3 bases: TGTGCCAGTAGTCACACGATAGATACGCAGTATTTT. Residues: CASSHTIDTQYF. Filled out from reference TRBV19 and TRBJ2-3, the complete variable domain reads DGGITQSPKYLFRKEGQNVTLSCEQNLNHDAMYWYRQDPGQGLRLIYYSQIVNDFQKGDIAEGYSVSREKKESFPLTVTSAQKNPTAFYLCASSHTIDTQYFGPGTRLTVL.

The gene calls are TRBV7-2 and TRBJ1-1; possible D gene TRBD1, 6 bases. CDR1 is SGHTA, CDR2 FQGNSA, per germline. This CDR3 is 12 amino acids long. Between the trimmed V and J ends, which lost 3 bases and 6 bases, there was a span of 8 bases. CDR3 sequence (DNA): TGTGCCAGCAGCTTTGGGGGCCCTGAAGCTTTCTTT. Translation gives CASSFGGPEAFF.

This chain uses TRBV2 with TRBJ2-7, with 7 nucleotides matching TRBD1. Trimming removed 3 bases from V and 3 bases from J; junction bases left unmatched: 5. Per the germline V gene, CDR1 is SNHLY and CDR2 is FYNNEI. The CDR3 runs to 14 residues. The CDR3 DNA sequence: TGTGCCAGCAGTGAGTCCTGGGACAGCTACGAGCAGTACTTC. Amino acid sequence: CASSESWDSYEQYF.